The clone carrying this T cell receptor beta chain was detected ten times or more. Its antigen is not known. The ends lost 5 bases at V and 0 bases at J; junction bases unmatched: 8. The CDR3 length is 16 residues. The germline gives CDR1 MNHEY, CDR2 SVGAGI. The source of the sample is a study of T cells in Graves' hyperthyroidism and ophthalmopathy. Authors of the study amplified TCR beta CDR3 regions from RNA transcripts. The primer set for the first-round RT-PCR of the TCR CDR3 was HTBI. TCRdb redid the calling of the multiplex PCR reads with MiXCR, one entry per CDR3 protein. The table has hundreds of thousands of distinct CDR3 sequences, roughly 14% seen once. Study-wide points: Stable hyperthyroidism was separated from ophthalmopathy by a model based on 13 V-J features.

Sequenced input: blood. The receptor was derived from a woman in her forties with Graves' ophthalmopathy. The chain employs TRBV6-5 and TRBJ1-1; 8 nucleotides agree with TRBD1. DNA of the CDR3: TGTGCCAGCAGTCCATGGACAGGGAAATTGAACACTGAAGCTTTCTTT. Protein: CASSPWTGKLNTEAFF.